Listed below are T cell receptor beta chains from one sample, sequenced in a study of shared clonotypes between healthy human individuals. Data came from immunoSEQ multiplex PCR; TCRdb stores just in-frame clones and leaves some out. Of about 1,900,000 clones listed, over 85% are singletons. Sequences were obtained from naive CD8+ T cells sorted from blood. The source of these receptors is a man younger than 35 in good health. Both conserved end residues are part of each CDR3. A row's size may be missing; if present it is once, few, many or a size class.

j_gene,abundance,v_gene,CDR3aa
TRBJ2-7,NA,TRBV25-1,CASSPGQFYEQYF
TRBJ2-7,NA,TRBV2,CASSDPQGRGYEQYF
TRBJ2-7,NA,TRBV27,CASSNQVPYEQYF
TRBJ2-1,NA,TRBV13,CASSLKGYNEQFF
TRBJ1-6,NA,TRBV5-1,CASSLDPRTGETYNSPLHF
TRBJ2-3,NA,TRBV27,CASSPLSSTDTQYF
TRBJ2-7,NA,TRBV2,CASSELVTSGTHEQYF
TRBJ2-3,NA,TRBV9,CASSERLAGEHGTQYF
TRBJ2-7,NA,TRBV7-9,CASSIAGATSYEQYF
TRBJ1-2,NA,TRBV4-1,CASSQGQGGNYGYTF
TRBJ2-2,NA,TRBV19,CASSIDLAGGPTGELFF
TRBJ2-2,once,TRBV27,CASSWLAGVNTGELFF
TRBJ1-1,NA,TRBV4-2,CASSQDEPGNTEAFF
TRBJ2-1,NA,TRBV7-2,CASSLYGLAGNEQFF
TRBJ2-1,NA,TRBV4-3,CASSQETGKQFF
TRBJ2-7,NA,TRBV28,CASTLPDSSYEQYF
TRBJ2-1,NA,TRBV15,CATSRALAGELGEQFF
TRBJ2-1,NA,TRBV5-6,CASSRPYNEQFF
TRBJ1-4,once,TRBV15,CATSRDPGQNEKLFF
TRBJ1-2,NA,TRBV5-6,CASSWQGTDYGYTF
TRBJ1-2,NA,TRBV2,CASRGEGAFYGYTF
TRBJ2-3,NA,TRBV7-8,CASSSSARGDTQYF
TRBJ2-2,NA,TRBV9,CASSVEFGGLAGPPGELFF
TRBJ2-1,NA,TRBV13,CASSGGSYNEQFF
TRBJ2-1,NA,TRBV10-2,CASSGTNSYNEQFF
TRBJ2-1,once,TRBV13,CASSPQSSYNEQFF
TRBJ1-1,NA,TRBV27,CASSSGGRAFF
TRBJ2-7,NA,TRBV7-9,CASSSFPEAAYEQYF